This T cell receptor (beta chain) came from a study of blood T cell repertoires in COVID-19 (dated by TCRdb to between 2020 and 2021). Looking at the study overall: The collaborator samples originated in the United States, Italy and Spain and spanned the acute and convalescent phases of COVID-19. The material from the prospective study consisted of cDNA or gDNA derived from T cells, B-cell-depleted T cells, or PBMCs. The repertoires were released in a freely available public database meant as a resource for research on the immune response to SARS-CoV-2. The samples were drawn from the first 160 participants of the ongoing ImmuneRACE study and from 1,200 or so subjects provided by 6 global collaborators. Deeply sampled blood TCRbeta repertoires from subjects exposed to, actively infected with, or recovered from COVID-19 were included in the dataset. Sample metadata almost always included a de-identified subject ID, COVID-19 status, age in years and sex. Where available, HLA class I and class II types were taken from metadata supplied by the sample provider and were not determined by assay-based typing. Overall results and qualifications from the work: How much clinical and demographic metadata was included differed by source and by participant, and the metadata was provided uncurated.

On this clone itself: What this receptor recognizes is not known. No base quality information exists; no much larger clone differs at one position.

TCRbeta CDR3 regions were amplified from genomic DNA by means of the immunoSEQ Assay, a bias-controlled multiplex PCR. The authors' analysis ran thus. The number of nucleated cells in each sample was estimated by amplification of reference gene primers within the assay. To quantify the absolute abundance of each unique TCRbeta CDR3 rearrangement, sequence reads were collapsed and filtered. For each sample, productive Simpson clonality was calculated as the square root of Simpson's diversity index across productive rearrangements. This immuneACCESS table, as held by TCRdb, lists in-frame sequences with V and J called but not all clones. Of the missing ones, under half trace to an unresolved V gene in checked studies; the others have no known cause. That table gives V, J and clone size, and the DNA gave D and trimming. The sample records about 200,000 clones, more than 85% of which are singletons. Of the sample, about 3% falls within the top ten clones.

From a lookup of the germline V gene, CDR1 and CDR2 are MNHEY and SVGAGI. The CDR3 covers 15 residues, taking in both the cysteine and the phenylalanine. Only the CDR3 portion is preserved as DNA: 45 bases, with reading frame beginning at the first base. The germline V end is reduced by 4 bases and the J end by 5 bases; junction bases left unmatched: 3. Each collaborating institution followed its own protocols to collect whole blood in K2EDTA tubes. For TCRbeta analysis, collaborators shipped samples in one of three forms: frozen whole blood, isolated PBMCs, or DNA extracted from either of those sample types.

This clonotype originated in a man in his fifties or sixties with acute or convalescent COVID-19. Material: peripheral blood. Here the chain combines TRBV6-5 and TRBJ1-6; TRBD1 aligns with 9 central bases. The bases are TGTGCCAGCAGTTCGGACAGGGGCCATAATTCACCCCTCCACTTT. Translated, it gives CASSSDRGHNSPLHF.